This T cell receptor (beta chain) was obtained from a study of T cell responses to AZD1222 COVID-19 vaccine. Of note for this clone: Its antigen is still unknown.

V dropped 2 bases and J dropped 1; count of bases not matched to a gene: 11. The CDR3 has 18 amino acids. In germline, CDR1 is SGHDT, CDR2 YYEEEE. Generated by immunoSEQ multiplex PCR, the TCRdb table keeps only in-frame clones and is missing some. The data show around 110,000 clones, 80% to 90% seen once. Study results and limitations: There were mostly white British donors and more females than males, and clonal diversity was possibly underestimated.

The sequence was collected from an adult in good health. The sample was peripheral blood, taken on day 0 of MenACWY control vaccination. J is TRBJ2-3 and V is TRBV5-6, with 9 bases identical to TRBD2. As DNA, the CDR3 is TGTGCCAGCAGCTTATTGGCGGGGGGGCCGTGGGGCACAGATACGCAGTATTTT. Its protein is CASSLLAGGPWGTDTQYF.